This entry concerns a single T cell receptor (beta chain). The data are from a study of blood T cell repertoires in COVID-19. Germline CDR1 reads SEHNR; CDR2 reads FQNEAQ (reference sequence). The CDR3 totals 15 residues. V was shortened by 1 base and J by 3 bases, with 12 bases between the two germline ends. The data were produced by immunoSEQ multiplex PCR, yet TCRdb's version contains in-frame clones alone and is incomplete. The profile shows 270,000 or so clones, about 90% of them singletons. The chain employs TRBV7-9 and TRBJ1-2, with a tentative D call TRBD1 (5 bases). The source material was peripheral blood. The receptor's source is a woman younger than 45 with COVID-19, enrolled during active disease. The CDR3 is CASSLVGQGDYGYTF. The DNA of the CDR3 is TGTGCCAGCAGCTTAGTAGGGCAGGGCGACTATGGCTACACCTTC.